This T cell receptor (beta chain) stems from a study of cytomegalovirus exposure and HLA in healthy donors. With V trimmed by 5 bases and J by 7 bases, 7 bases remained unmatched. Germline values: CDR1 MNHEY, CDR2 SMNVEV (reference sequence). The CDR3 spans 15 residues. PCR employed 60 Vbeta and 13 Jbeta primers. Only in-frame clones appear in the TCRdb table, and some are missing; sequencing was by immunoSEQ multiplex PCR. The table records 150,000 to 160,000 clones, around 83% of them present only once. The chain uses TRBV27 and TRBJ1-6; 8 positions match TRBD1. The sequence came from a woman younger than 30 in good health and CMV-seronegative. What was sequenced was PBMCs. This CDR3 is CASSPSGGWNSPLHF. CDR3 in DNA: TGTGCCAGCAGTCCTTCAGGGGGCTGGAATTCACCCCTCCACTTT.